These 2 T cell receptor beta chains originate from one sample sequenced in a study of Graves' ophthalmopathy and Graves' hyperthyroidism. The study amplified TCR beta CDR3 regions using RNA transcripts. Investigators did first-round RT-PCR with HTBI primers, then second-round multiplex PCR. TCRdb re-analysed the multiplex PCR reads in MiXCR, keeping a single row per CDR3 protein. The profile shows about 600,000 distinct CDR3 sequences, approximately 37% of them singletons. The sample comprised peripheral blood or thyroid tissue (not recorded which). These receptors all stem from an adult man with Graves' hyperthyroidism.

The rearrangement links TRBV20-1 to TRBJ2-7; 10 nucleotides match TRBD1. The junction had 10 bases not matched to a gene; V was cut back by 4 bases and J by 4 bases. The length of the CDR3 is 15 residues. In germline, CDR1 is DFQATT, CDR2 SNEGSKA (reference sequence). CDR3 loop: CSANSQDRGAYEQYF. CDR3 nucleotide sequence: TGCAGTGCTAACTCCCAGGACAGGGGGGCATACGAGCAGTACTTC.

This clonotype was observed a handful of times. The chain has TRBV4-1 and TRBJ2-2; possibly TRBD1 or TRBD2 for D (6 bases each). The V end lost 0 bases, the J end lost 5 bases, and 10 bases lay between the germline ends. Germline V gives CDR1 MGHRA, CDR2 YSYEKL. This CDR3 comprises 15 residues. The DNA for the CDR3 is TGCGCCAGCAGCCAAGATACAGGGAGGACCGGGGAGCTGTTTTTT. This encodes CASSQDTGRTGELFF.